Listed below are T cell receptor beta chains from one sample, sequenced in a study of blood T cell repertoires in COVID-19. The protocol was immunoSEQ multiplex PCR, while the TCRdb copy is restricted to in-frame clones and leaves out a portion. Of 60,000 to 65,000 clones listed, approximately 92% are singletons. Sequenced input: peripheral blood. These receptors came from a woman of 80 years or more with active COVID-19. Each CDR3 is given with its conserved first and last residue. Fields, in order: V gene, clone size, D gene, J gene, CDR3 DNA, CDR3 protein. The D gene is left open where the match is weak. Clone size, where shown, is once, few, many, or a class for clones that have expanded.

V: TRBV2
size: .
D: .
J: TRBJ1-3
DNA: TGTGCCAGCAGGACAACAGGGAAGCGAAACACCATATATTTT
CDR3: CASRTTGKRNTIYF

V: TRBV4-1
size: .
D: .
J: TRBJ2-7
DNA: TGCGCCAGCAGCCAAGCAGGGATCCACGAGCAGTACTTC
CDR3: CASSQAGIHEQYF

V: TRBV10-1
size: .
D: .
J: TRBJ1-1
DNA: TGCGCCAGCAGTGATGGGGGGTATGAAGCTTTCTTT
CDR3: CASSDGGYEAFF

V: TRBV10-2
size: .
D: TRBD1
J: TRBJ1-2
DNA: TGCGCCAGCAATGAGTTTAGGGGGCACTACACCTTC
CDR3: CASNEFRGHYTF

V: TRBV4-1
size: .
D: .
J: TRBJ1-6
DNA: TGCGCCAGCAGCCAAGACCCGACGGGGAATTCACCCCTCCACTTT
CDR3: CASSQDPTGNSPLHF

V: TRBV6-5
size: once
D: .
J: TRBJ1-6
DNA: TGTGCCAGCACCCCTGGGGCGGGGGGATCACCCCTCCACTTT
CDR3: CASTPGAGGSPLHF

V: TRBV27
size: .
D: TRBD1
J: TRBJ2-2
DNA: TGTGCCAGCAGTTCCGGGACAGGGATGGCGAACACCGGGGAGCTGTTTTTT
CDR3: CASSSGTGMANTGELFF

V: TRBV4-2
size: few
D: TRBD1
J: TRBJ1-3
DNA: TGTGCCAGCAGCCACCAGAAGGGGGCCTCTGGAAACACCATATATTTT
CDR3: CASSHQKGASGNTIYF

V: TRBV3-1/TRBV3-2
size: .
D: .
J: TRBJ1-3
DNA: TGTGCCAGCAGCCAAGGGGGGGATAGCTCTGGAAACACCATATATTTT
CDR3: CASSQGGDSSGNTIYF

V: TRBV28
size: .
D: .
J: TRBJ1-2
DNA: TGTGCCAGCAGTGAAGACAGGACCTATGGCTACACCTTC
CDR3: CASSEDRTYGYTF

V: TRBV4-1
size: .
D: .
J: TRBJ2-3
DNA: TGCGCCAGCCGGCTAGGGACTAGCACAGATACGCAGTATTTT
CDR3: CASRLGTSTDTQYF

V: TRBV2
size: .
D: TRBD1
J: TRBJ1-4
DNA: TGTGCCAGCAGTGAAGAGGAACAGGGGGATGAAAAACTGTTTTTT
CDR3: CASSEEEQGDEKLFF

V: TRBV29-1
size: .
D: .
J: TRBJ1-1
DNA: TGCAGCGCCATGGGGGGACCCATGAACACTGAAGCTTTCTTT
CDR3: CSAMGGPMNTEAFF

V: TRBV6-6
size: .
D: TRBD1
J: TRBJ1-4
DNA: TGTGCCAGCAGTCCTTCACAGGGGGGAAAACTGTTTTTT
CDR3: CASSPSQGGKLFF

V: TRBV6-1
size: .
D: TRBD2
J: TRBJ2-5
DNA: TGTGCCAGCAGTGAGCTCGCTAGCGGGGGGGCTGAGACCCAGTACTTC
CDR3: CASSELASGGAETQYF

V: TRBV19
size: .
D: TRBD1
J: TRBJ1-2
DNA: TGTGCCAGTAGTCCGAGGACAGGGGAACTTTGGGGCTACACCTTC
CDR3: CASSPRTGELWGYTF

V: TRBV28
size: .
D: TRBD2
J: TRBJ2-1
DNA: TGTGCCAGCAGTTCCGCGGGAGGGCATGGCAATGAGCAGTTCTTC
CDR3: CASSSAGGHGNEQFF

V: TRBV6-5
size: .
D: TRBD1
J: TRBJ1-2
DNA: TGTGCCAGCAGTCCGCGGACAGGAGCCTTCTATGGCTACACCTTC
CDR3: CASSPRTGAFYGYTF

V: TRBV28
size: .
D: TRBD1
J: TRBJ1-2
DNA: TGTGCCAGCAGTTTCGGGACAGGGGGCCCCTATGGCTACACCTTC
CDR3: CASSFGTGGPYGYTF

V: TRBV4-1
size: .
D: TRBD2
J: TRBJ2-1
DNA: TGCGCCAGCAGCCAAGTCTTTAGCGGGGGGGTTTTAAATGAGCAGTTCTTC
CDR3: CASSQVFSGGVLNEQFF

V: TRBV5-4
size: .
D: .
J: TRBJ1-4
DNA: TGTGCCAGCAGCTTGGGGGCAGGGGTCCAGCGGTCAAATGAAAAACTGTTTTTT
CDR3: CASSLGAGVQRSNEKLFF

V: TRBV28
size: .
D: .
J: TRBJ2-3
DNA: TGTGCCAGCAAGGCCAGCGGACTCACAGATACGCAGTATTTT
CDR3: CASKASGLTDTQYF

V: TRBV10-3
size: .
D: TRBD1
J: TRBJ2-6
DNA: TGTGCCATCAGTGAGGGGGGACAGAATCTTCTCTCTGGGGCCAACGTCCTGACTTTC
CDR3: CAISEGGQNLLSGANVLTF

V: TRBV28
size: .
D: .
J: TRBJ1-3
DNA: TGTGCCAGCAGTTTAGACAGTAACTCTGGAAACACCATATATTTT
CDR3: CASSLDSNSGNTIYF

V: TRBV12-3/TRBV12-4
size: .
D: TRBD1
J: TRBJ1-3
DNA: TGTGCCAGCAGCCCACAGGGGACAAACACCATATATTTT
CDR3: CASSPQGTNTIYF

V: TRBV19
size: .
D: .
J: TRBJ2-5
DNA: TGTGCCAGTAGTATAGGCATGGGCACAGGGTTGGAGACCCAGTACTTC
CDR3: CASSIGMGTGLETQYF

V: TRBV5-1
size: .
D: TRBD1
J: TRBJ2-3
DNA: TGCGCCAGCAGGGTTTCCCCGACGGACAGGGTTGCAGATACGCAGTATTTT
CDR3: CASRVSPTDRVADTQYF

V: TRBV15
size: .
D: TRBD2
J: TRBJ2-3
DNA: TGTGCCACCAGCAGAGATGCGGGAGGGGGGACAGATACGCAGTATTTT
CDR3: CATSRDAGGGTDTQYF

V: TRBV4-1
size: .
D: TRBD1
J: TRBJ2-7
DNA: TGCGCCAGCAGCCACCCAGGACAGGGGAGGTGGTACGAGCAGTACTTC
CDR3: CASSHPGQGRWYEQYF

V: TRBV11-2
size: .
D: TRBD2
J: TRBJ2-2
DNA: TGTGCCAGCAGCTTCGGCGGGGGAGAGTACACCGGGGAGCTGTTTTTT
CDR3: CASSFGGGEYTGELFF

V: TRBV7-6
size: .
D: TRBD1
J: TRBJ2-5
DNA: TGTGCCACCTGGCAGGGGGCAGGAGAGACCCAGTACTTC
CDR3: CATWQGAGETQYF

V: TRBV7-8
size: .
D: .
J: TRBJ2-7
DNA: TGTGCCAGCAGCTTACTCCCCGCCTACGAGCAGTACTTC
CDR3: CASSLLPAYEQYF

V: TRBV27
size: .
D: .
J: TRBJ1-1
DNA: TGTGCCACCCGTCCTCAGGGGTTGAACACTGAAGCTTTCTTT
CDR3: CATRPQGLNTEAFF

V: TRBV11-2
size: .
D: .
J: TRBJ2-3
DNA: TGTGCCAGCAGCTACGGTGTACAGAGTAGCACAGATACGCAGTATTTT
CDR3: CASSYGVQSSTDTQYF

V: TRBV11-3
size: .
D: .
J: TRBJ2-3
DNA: TGTGCCAGCAGCTCCACAGGGCCAGATACGCAGTATTTT
CDR3: CASSSTGPDTQYF

V: TRBV7-2
size: once
D: TRBD2
J: TRBJ2-1
DNA: TGTGCCAGCAGTCGCTCCGGACTAGCGGGATACAATGAGCAGTTCTTC
CDR3: CASSRSGLAGYNEQFF

V: TRBV11-3
size: .
D: .
J: TRBJ2-4
DNA: TGTGCCACCCACCTCAAGCTAGCCAAAAACATTCAGTACTTC
CDR3: CATHLKLAKNIQYF

V: TRBV3-1/TRBV3-2
size: .
D: .
J: TRBJ1-1
DNA: TGTGCCAGCAGCCCCCTGGGGGGTTCAACTGAAGCTTTCTTT
CDR3: CASSPLGGSTEAFF

V: TRBV5-1
size: .
D: .
J: TRBJ1-2
DNA: TGCGCCAGCAGCTTGGACTACTATGGCTACACCTTC
CDR3: CASSLDYYGYTF

V: TRBV14
size: .
D: TRBD1
J: TRBJ2-5
DNA: TGTGCCAGCAGCCGACACAGGGGGCTGGAGACCCAGTACTTC
CDR3: CASSRHRGLETQYF

V: TRBV11-2
size: .
D: .
J: TRBJ1-1
DNA: TGTGCCAGCAGCTTAGTGGGGGGGAACACTGAAGCTTTCTTT
CDR3: CASSLVGGNTEAFF

V: TRBV28
size: .
D: TRBD1
J: TRBJ1-1
DNA: TGTGCCAGCAGTTTGGCGACCGGGACAGGGATTGGGGCTGGCGTGACTGAAGCTTTCTTT
CDR3: CASSLATGTGIGAGVTEAFF

V: TRBV6-5
size: .
D: .
J: TRBJ1-4
DNA: TGTGCCAGCAGGAGACAGTTTAATGAAAAACTGTTTTTT
CDR3: CASRRQFNEKLFF

V: TRBV2
size: once
D: .
J: TRBJ2-1
DNA: TGTGCCAGCCGAGGGATCGGAGGAAATGAGCAGTTCTTC
CDR3: CASRGIGGNEQFF

V: TRBV5-4
size: .
D: TRBD2
J: TRBJ2-6
DNA: TGTGCCAGCAGCCGTAGCGGGAGGGCCTCTGGGGCCAACGTCCTGACTTTC
CDR3: CASSRSGRASGANVLTF

V: TRBV10-2
size: .
D: .
J: TRBJ1-2
DNA: TGCGCCAGCAGCCCGACTTCGACAGGCCACTATGGCTACACCTTC
CDR3: CASSPTSTGHYGYTF

V: TRBV9
size: .
D: TRBD1
J: TRBJ1-6
DNA: TGTGCCAGCAGCATCCGACAGGGCTATAATTCACCCCTCCACTTT
CDR3: CASSIRQGYNSPLHF

V: TRBV7-9
size: .
D: TRBD1
J: TRBJ1-2
DNA: TGTGCCAGCAGTCCGGACAGGGTCGGCTACACCTTC
CDR3: CASSPDRVGYTF

V: TRBV18
size: .
D: TRBD1
J: TRBJ1-1
DNA: TGTGCCAGCTCACCAGCGGGACAGGGCCTGAACACTGAAGCTTTCTTT
CDR3: CASSPAGQGLNTEAFF

V: TRBV28
size: .
D: .
J: TRBJ2-2
DNA: TGTGCCAGCAGCATCCGAACAGGGAGCACCGGGGAGCTGTTTTTT
CDR3: CASSIRTGSTGELFF

V: TRBV10-3
size: .
D: .
J: TRBJ1-2
DNA: TGTGCCATCAGTGAGTCGGTCAGGGAACAAGGCTACACCTTC
CDR3: CAISESVREQGYTF

V: TRBV6-1
size: .
D: .
J: TRBJ1-6
DNA: TGTGCCAGCAGTGATCAGGGGATAAGTTCACCCCTCCACTTT
CDR3: CASSDQGISSPLHF

V: TRBV7-8
size: .
D: .
J: TRBJ2-3
DNA: TGTGCCAGCAGCACCCGGCCCCCAGCGGGAGATACGCAGTATTTT
CDR3: CASSTRPPAGDTQYF